These T cell receptor beta chains were read from a single sample in a study of T cells in Graves' hyperthyroidism and ophthalmopathy. TCRdb passed the multiplex PCR reads through MiXCR, listing each CDR3 protein once. The table has hundreds of thousands of distinct CDR3 sequences, 14% to 15% seen once. Sequencing was carried out using blood. All receptors derive from a man between 18 and 35 years old with Graves' ophthalmopathy. Each CDR3 is given with its conserved first and last residue. The D gene is left open where the match is weak. Part of the rows lack a size; the others show once, few, many or a class for expanded clones.

v_call: TRBV27; j_call: TRBJ1-6; cdr3_length: 21; d_call: TRBD1; clone_size: few; cdr3_aa: CASSLRSTPLLAGGYNSPLHF; cdr3_nt: TGTGCCAGCAGTTTGCGGTCTACCCCGCTGCTGGCAGGGGGCTATAATTCACCCCTCCACTTT
v_call: TRBV5-1; j_call: TRBJ1-1; cdr3_length: 14; d_call: .; clone_size: many; cdr3_aa: CASSLEGMNTEAFF; cdr3_nt: TGCGCCAGCAGTCTGGAGGGGATGAACACTGAAGCTTTCTTT
v_call: TRBV4-1; j_call: TRBJ2-3; cdr3_length: 15; d_call: TRBD2; clone_size: .; cdr3_aa: CASSQDRGGGGTQYF; cdr3_nt: TGCGCCAGCAGCCAAGACCGGGGGGGCGGAGGTACGCAGTATTTT
v_call: TRBV20-1; j_call: TRBJ2-5; cdr3_length: 12; d_call: TRBD1; clone_size: many; cdr3_aa: CSATGQEETQYF; cdr3_nt: TGCAGTGCTACTGGACAGGAAGAGACCCAGTACTTC
v_call: TRBV7-2; j_call: TRBJ2-1; cdr3_length: 13; d_call: .; clone_size: many; cdr3_aa: CASSQDYNNEQFF; cdr3_nt: TGTGCCAGCAGCCAGGACTATAACAATGAGCAGTTCTTC
v_call: TRBV6-2/TRBV6-3; j_call: TRBJ2-1; cdr3_length: 16; d_call: TRBD2; clone_size: many; cdr3_aa: CASSYGLAGGGNEQFF; cdr3_nt: TGTGCCAGCAGTTACGGGCTAGCGGGAGGGGGGAATGAGCAGTTCTTC
v_call: TRBV6-1; j_call: TRBJ1-2; cdr3_length: 13; d_call: .; clone_size: many; cdr3_aa: CASSEEANYGYTF; cdr3_nt: TGTGCCAGCAGTGAGGAGGCCAACTATGGCTACACCTTC
v_call: TRBV15; j_call: TRBJ2-3; cdr3_length: 17; d_call: TRBD2; clone_size: many; cdr3_aa: CATSRIPGLAGEYTQYF; cdr3_nt: TGTGCCACCAGCAGAATTCCGGGACTAGCGGGAGAATATACGCAGTATTTT
v_call: TRBV6-1; j_call: TRBJ1-5; cdr3_length: 16; d_call: .; clone_size: .; cdr3_aa: CASSALLRTDNQPQHF; cdr3_nt: TGTGCCAGCAGTGCCCTGTTGAGGACGGATAATCAGCCCCAGCATTTT
v_call: TRBV2; j_call: TRBJ2-7; cdr3_length: 12; d_call: .; clone_size: many; cdr3_aa: CASSDGLYEQYF; cdr3_nt: TGTGCCAGCAGTGATGGCCTCTACGAGCAGTACTTC
v_call: TRBV2; j_call: TRBJ2-7; cdr3_length: 14; d_call: TRBD2; clone_size: many; cdr3_aa: CASRRAGGPGEQYF; cdr3_nt: TGTGCCAGCAGGAGAGCGGGAGGGCCGGGCGAGCAGTACTTC
v_call: TRBV7-3; j_call: TRBJ2-3; cdr3_length: 18; d_call: .; clone_size: .; cdr3_aa: CASSLSGFSIYCTDTQYF; cdr3_nt: TGTGCCAGCAGCTTAAGCGGCTTCAGTATCTACTGTACCGATACGCAGTATTTT
v_call: TRBV7-2; j_call: TRBJ2-5; cdr3_length: 15; d_call: .; clone_size: many; cdr3_aa: CASRVGWGTQETQYF; cdr3_nt: TGTGCCAGCAGGGTCGGGTGGGGGACCCAAGAGACCCAGTACTTC
v_call: TRBV7-3; j_call: TRBJ2-3; cdr3_length: 15; d_call: TRBD2; clone_size: .; cdr3_aa: CASSLSGSWSDTQYF; cdr3_nt: TGTGCCAGCAGCTTAAGCGGGAGCTGGTCAGATACGCAGTATTTT
v_call: TRBV15; j_call: TRBJ1-1; cdr3_length: 17; d_call: .; clone_size: .; cdr3_aa: CATSRDRQGFLNTEAFF; cdr3_nt: TGTGCCACCAGCAGAGATAGGCAGGGTTTTTTGAACACTGAAGCTTTCTTT
v_call: TRBV30; j_call: TRBJ1-5; cdr3_length: 13; d_call: TRBD1; clone_size: many; cdr3_aa: CAWSTGDSQPQHF; cdr3_nt: TGTGCCTGGAGTACAGGGGATAGTCAGCCCCAGCATTTT
v_call: TRBV7-2; j_call: TRBJ1-2; cdr3_length: 14; d_call: .; clone_size: many; cdr3_aa: CASSLWDNLYGYTF; cdr3_nt: TGTGCCAGCAGCTTATGGGACAACCTCTATGGCTACACCTTC
v_call: TRBV6-1; j_call: TRBJ2-5; cdr3_length: 17; d_call: TRBD1; clone_size: many; cdr3_aa: CASSTRRQGGNQETQYF; cdr3_nt: TGTGCCAGCAGTACCCGAAGACAGGGTGGAAACCAAGAGACCCAGTACTTC
v_call: TRBV6-1; j_call: TRBJ1-5; cdr3_length: 14; d_call: .; clone_size: .; cdr3_aa: CASRGMGGNQPQHF; cdr3_nt: TGTGCCAGCAGGGGGATGGGGGGCAATCAGCCCCAGCATTTT
v_call: TRBV20-1; j_call: TRBJ1-2; cdr3_length: 13; d_call: TRBD1; clone_size: many; cdr3_aa: CSAQDRANYGYTF; cdr3_nt: TGCAGTGCTCAGGACAGGGCAAACTATGGCTACACCTTC
v_call: TRBV3-1; j_call: TRBJ1-1; cdr3_length: 14; d_call: TRBD1; clone_size: many; cdr3_aa: CASSPQGANTEAFF; cdr3_nt: TGTGCCAGCAGCCCACAGGGGGCTAACACTGAAGCTTTCTTT
v_call: TRBV10-1; j_call: TRBJ2-1; cdr3_length: 14; d_call: TRBD2; clone_size: few; cdr3_aa: CASGSGLAGSEQFF; cdr3_nt: TGCGCCAGCGGATCGGGACTAGCGGGAAGCGAGCAGTTCTTC
v_call: TRBV5-1; j_call: TRBJ2-3; cdr3_length: 14; d_call: TRBD2; clone_size: many; cdr3_aa: CASSAAGGTDTQYF; cdr3_nt: TGCGCCAGCAGCGCGGCGGGGGGAACAGATACGCAGTATTTT
v_call: TRBV3-1; j_call: TRBJ1-5; cdr3_length: 16; d_call: TRBD1; clone_size: many; cdr3_aa: CASSQDGDRNNQPQHF; cdr3_nt: TGTGCCAGCAGCCAAGATGGGGACAGGAACAATCAGCCCCAGCATTTT
v_call: TRBV6-4; j_call: TRBJ1-1; cdr3_length: 13; d_call: TRBD1; clone_size: .; cdr3_aa: CASSRDRGTEAFF; cdr3_nt: TGTGCCAGCAGTAGGGACAGGGGGACTGAAGCTTTCTTT
v_call: TRBV5-6; j_call: TRBJ1-4; cdr3_length: 15; d_call: TRBD1; clone_size: .; cdr3_aa: CASSLSRTGGEKLFF; cdr3_nt: TGTGCCAGCAGCTTGTCCAGAACAGGGGGGGAAAAACTGTTTTTT
v_call: TRBV12-5; j_call: TRBJ2-7; cdr3_length: 14; d_call: .; clone_size: many; cdr3_aa: CASGLAGDSYEQYF; cdr3_nt: TGTGCTAGTGGTTTAGCCGGGGACTCCTACGAGCAGTACTTC
v_call: TRBV30; j_call: TRBJ2-7; cdr3_length: 11; d_call: .; clone_size: many; cdr3_aa: CAWSADRKQYF; cdr3_nt: TGTGCCTGGAGTGCCGACCGCAAGCAGTACTTC
v_call: TRBV5-1; j_call: TRBJ2-2; cdr3_length: 16; d_call: .; clone_size: many; cdr3_aa: CASSLGQDTNTGELFF; cdr3_nt: TGCGCCAGCAGCTTGGGACAGGACACGAACACCGGGGAGCTGTTTTTT
v_call: TRBV3-1; j_call: TRBJ1-1; cdr3_length: 12; d_call: .; clone_size: many; cdr3_aa: CASSQGEGQAFF; cdr3_nt: TGTGCCAGCAGCCAAGGCGAGGGGCAAGCTTTCTTT
v_call: TRBV27; j_call: TRBJ2-1; cdr3_length: 16; d_call: TRBD2; clone_size: .; cdr3_aa: CASSLLASGKYNEQFF; cdr3_nt: TGTGCCAGCAGTTTATTGGCTAGCGGGAAATACAATGAGCAGTTCTTC
v_call: TRBV2; j_call: TRBJ2-7; cdr3_length: 12; d_call: TRBD1; clone_size: .; cdr3_aa: CASPGTGAEQYF; cdr3_nt: TGTGCCAGCCCCGGGACAGGGGCCGAGCAGTACTTC
v_call: TRBV27; j_call: TRBJ2-5; cdr3_length: 14; d_call: TRBD2; clone_size: few; cdr3_aa: CASSLVGRAETQYF; cdr3_nt: TGTGCCAGCAGTTTGGTAGGGAGGGCAGAGACCCAGTACTTC
v_call: TRBV12-3/TRBV12-4; j_call: TRBJ1-5; cdr3_length: 14; d_call: .; clone_size: .; cdr3_aa: CASREGGEYQPQHF; cdr3_nt: TGTGCCAGCAGGGAAGGGGGTGAATATCAGCCCCAGCATTTT
v_call: TRBV30; j_call: TRBJ1-2; cdr3_length: 14; d_call: .; clone_size: many; cdr3_aa: CAWRANQANYGYTF; cdr3_nt: TGTGCCTGGAGAGCGAACCAAGCTAACTATGGCTACACCTTC
v_call: TRBV5-1; j_call: TRBJ2-5; cdr3_length: 15; d_call: .; clone_size: many; cdr3_aa: CASSLVGRLQETQYF; cdr3_nt: TGCGCCAGCAGCTTAGTGGGACGCCTCCAAGAGACCCAGTACTTC
v_call: TRBV4-1; j_call: TRBJ1-2; cdr3_length: 15; d_call: TRBD1; clone_size: .; cdr3_aa: CASSQGVRTGDGYTF; cdr3_nt: TGCGCCAGCAGCCAAGGGGTTCGGACAGGCGATGGCTACACCTTC
v_call: TRBV9; j_call: TRBJ2-5; cdr3_length: 14; d_call: .; clone_size: .; cdr3_aa: CASSVGVRPETQYF; cdr3_nt: TGTGCCAGCAGCGTAGGTGTTAGACCAGAGACCCAGTACTTC